This T cell receptor (beta chain) was identified during a study of regulatory T cells in long-lasting Graves disease (dated by TCRdb to the early 2020s). Context from the whole study: Persistent Graves' disease was defined as persistently positive TSH receptor autoantibodies together with antithyroid drug treatment for over 5 years. Persistent Graves' disease patients were compared with newly diagnosed Graves' disease patients by peripheral blood TCR sequencing and RNA sequencing. The study was registered as a clinical trial and conducted in China. A total of some 35 samples underwent TCR sequencing, from around 13 patients with persistent Graves' disease and some 20 patients with newly diagnosed Graves' disease. Persistent Graves' disease patients in the clinical cohort had taken antithyroid drugs for approximately 9.5 years on average.

Broad study findings and their caveats: Only peripheral blood was studied, because thyroid tissue, the primary lesion, was inaccessible. Persistent disease showed preferential use of TRBV28, TRBJ1-2 and TRBJ2-5, whereas newly diagnosed disease favored TRBV20-1 and TRBJ2-1. Compared with newly diagnosed patients, patients with persistent Graves' disease had lower TCR Shannon entropy and fewer highly expanded clones, which suggests clonal expansion. Only the TCR beta chain was sequenced and analyzed. As a limitation, the authors acknowledged that the small sample size may reduce accuracy. Persistent patients shared more public clonotypes among themselves (roughly 2,700) than newly diagnosed patients did (approximately 970).

The V end gives up 5 bases and the J end 1 base, leaving 2 bases in the junction not matched to a gene. Taken from cysteine to phenylalanine, the CDR3 has 12 residues. Only the CDR3 region is kept as DNA, spanning 36 bases read in frame from base 1. CDR1 and CDR2, per the germline V gene (reference sequence), are DFQATT and SNEGSKA. In its sample, this clonotype was seen a few times. The antigen this receptor binds is unknown. Base qualities are missing; no much larger clone stands one base away. The protocol used for the library was multiplex PCR. The sequencing machine was an Illumina HiSeq 4000. CDR3 regions were amplified by Arm-PCR with iRepertoire HTBI primers to construct TCR beta libraries. Before sequencing, the PCR products went through gel purification. From the authors' description of their analysis: Gene usage analysis of CDR3 amino acid clonotypes used the roughly 62 TRBV and 12 to 15 TRBJ segments found across samples. Filtered high-quality paired reads were merged into contigs using COPE and FqMerger. BLAST was used to align contigs to IMGT TRBV, TRBD and TRBJ reference genes, and CDR3 was defined according to IMGT. Clonotypes above 0.1% frequency were classified as highly expanded clones. Repertoire diversity was measured by Shannon entropy, and V-J evenness by the Gini coefficient. A clonotype was considered public if more than one individual shared it. Using fastp trimming at Q25 and MiXCR clonotype assembly, TCRdb reanalyzed the public sequencing data and kept in-frame beta chains. Rows with one shared CDR3 protein collapse into an entry with the most common genes and DNA. TCRdb's processing, not the authors', yielded these V and J calls. This sample is represented by a few hundred thousand distinct CDR3 sequences; about a fifth of them were singletons. Less than 9% of the sample goes to the ten largest clones.

The meaning of the sample's time point label: persistent/refractory GD, antithyroid drugs over 5 years with positive TRAb. RNA was extracted from PBMCs in TRIzol for both TCR sequencing and RNA sequencing. The diagnosis of Graves' disease was made according to American Thyroid Association guidelines. Recruitment of patients was carried out at an endocrinology department in Xi'an, China. Each patient gave around 9 milliliters of peripheral blood, collected in an EDTA anticoagulant tube. Ficoll Paque Plus density gradient separation was used to isolate PBMCs, and no further T cell sorting was performed. An Agilent 2100 Bioanalyzer and agarose gel were used to check RNA quality, while a NanoDrop 2000 measured RNA concentration.

The chain is assembled from TRBV20-1 and TRBJ2-7, and 7 bases in between align with TRBD2. The TCR sequence derives from a female donor with Graves disease. The specimen was peripheral blood mononuclear cells (PBMCs), collected when the disease was refractory, from a patient treated with antithyroid drugs. The CDR3 protein: CSAGAGSYEQYF. The DNA reads as follows: TGCAGTGCTGGAGCGGGATCCTACGAGCAGTACTTC.